The 18 T cell receptor beta chains below come from one sample, sequenced in a study of PD-1 blockade in classical Hodgkin lymphoma. Time point here: cycle 4 day 1 (C4D1), after five to seven weeks of nivolumab. Each of the patients experienced relapse following autologous stem cell transplantation, and their brentuximab vedotin exposure differed. Libraries were prepared by immunoSEQ multiplex PCR; TCRdb keeps only in-frame clonotypes and omits some of them. The sample shows about 31,000 clones, around 80% of them seen only once. The sample here was peripheral blood mononuclear cells (PBMCs), taken before the fourth cycle of nivolumab. The receptor source for this set is a human donor with classical Hodgkin lymphoma.

The rearrangement links TRBV7-6 to TRBJ2-7, with TRBD1 matching over 9 bases. The CDR3 is 13 residues long. Germline values: CDR1 SGHVS, CDR2 FNYEAQ. J lost 4 bases, V lost 5 bases, and 3 bases had no gene match. The CDR3 coding sequence is TGTGCCAGCAGCCCCGGACAGGGGTACGAGCAGTACTTC. Encoded protein: CASSPGQGYEQYF.

V usage is TRBV6-5 and J usage is TRBJ2-7; 7 nucleotides match TRBD2. CDR1 MNHEY and CDR2 SVGAGI come from the germline V gene. Trimming took 2 bases from V and 9 from J; bases not matched to a gene: 1. The CDR3 has 11 amino acids. The CDR3 sequence is CASSYLAVQYF. CDR3 DNA: TGTGCCAGCAGTTACCTAGCGGTGCAGTACTTC.

This clone appeared a few times. This chain connects TRBV5-5 to TRBJ2-3; D call uncertain. There are 13 residues in the CDR3. Trimming took off 5 bases at V and 4 bases at J, with 11 bases between the two ends. Germline assignment: CDR1 SGHKS and CDR2 YYEKEE (reference sequence). CDR3 sequence reads: CASSRQGADTQYF. The CDR3 DNA reads as TGTGCCAGCAGTCGGCAAGGTGCAGATACGCAGTATTTT. Full variable domain (remainder filled in from reference TRBV5-5 and TRBJ2-3): DAGVTQSPTHLIKTRGQQVTLRCSPISGHKSVSWYQQVLGQGPQFIFQYYEKEERGRGNFPDRFSARQFPNYSSELNVNALLLGDSALYLCASSRQGADTQYFGPGTRLTVL.

This clone was counted a single time. At one boundary the junction diverges from the germline segment, which might be a read error. The chain carries TRBV7-7 and TRBJ2-5, with D possibly being TRBD2 (6 bases). The CDR3 consists of 14 residues. Looked up from germline, CDR1 is SSHAT and CDR2 is FNYEAQ (reference sequence). In DNA, the CDR3 is TGTGCTAGCAGCCAAGGCGGGGATCAAGAGACCCAGTACTTC. Amino acid sequence: CASSQGGDQETQYF.

This chain links TRBV20-1 with TRBJ2-3; no firm D call. V was trimmed by 5 bases and J by 3 bases, leaving 6 bases between them. The CDR3 contains 11 residues. Germline V CDR1 and CDR2: DFQATT, SNEGSKA (reference sequence). The chain's CDR3 is CSASFTDTQYF. The CDR3 DNA reads TGCAGTGCTTCTTTTACAGATACGCAGTATTTT.

The chain joins TRBV11-2 to TRBJ2-3; D gene ambiguous. V lost 5 bases and J lost 5, with 17 bases in between. Germline V gene lookup returns CDR1 SGHAT and CDR2 FQNNGV. The CDR3 is 15 amino acids. CDR3 protein: CASSPDSGPRDTQYF. CDR3 coding DNA: TGTGCCAGCAGCCCGGATTCCGGACCCAGAGATACGCAGTATTTT. Drawing the rest from reference TRBV11-2 and TRBJ2-3, the complete variable domain is EAGVAQSPRYKIIEKRQSVAFWCNPISGHATLYWYQQILGQGPKLLIQFQNNGVVDDSQLPKDRFSAERLKGVDSTLKIQPAKLEDSAVYLCASSPDSGPRDTQYFGPGTRLTVL.

The chain uses TRBV6-1 and TRBJ1-2; D not resolved. This CDR3 is built from 12 residues. Germline V gives CDR1 MNHNS, CDR2 SASEGT. The V end lost 7 bases, the J end lost 1 base, and 7 bases lay between the germline ends. CDR3: CASTRFNYGYTF. In DNA, the CDR3 is TGTGCCAGCACCAGGTTTAACTATGGCTACACCTTC.

This clone turned up a few times. The gene calls are TRBV2 and TRBJ1-6, with a possible D match to TRBD1 (6 bases). The V gene's germline CDR1 is SNHLY and CDR2 FYNNEI. The CDR3 contains 12 residues. The V gene lost 9 bases and the J gene lost 6 bases, with 9 bases spanning the gap. CDR3 sequence (DNA): TGTGCCAGACAGGGTGGTAATTCACCCCTCCACTTT. Translation: CARQGGNSPLHF.

The chain combines TRBV7-2 with TRBJ2-5; D is uncertain. This CDR3 comprises 11 residues. The germline V and J ends were trimmed by 6 bases and 4 bases, with 6 bases remaining between them. Germline V lookup: CDR1 SGHTA, CDR2 FQGNSA. The CDR3 DNA reads TGTGCCAGCAGATCCTTAGAGACCCAGTACTTC. It translates to CASRSLETQYF.

V and J are TRBV18 and TRBJ1-5; perhaps TRBD1 as D (6 bases). This CDR3 has 15 amino acids. The germline gives CDR1 KGHSH, CDR2 LQKENI. V gave up 0 bases and J gave up 7 bases, with 13 bases separating them. The CDR3 DNA reads TGTGCCAGCTCACCACCGGGGGGGGGCGAACAGCCCCAGCATTTT. This sequence encodes CASSPPGGGEQPQHF. Supplemented by reference TRBV18 and TRBJ1-5, the full variable domain reads NAGVMQNPRHLVRRRGQEARLRCSPMKGHSHVYWYRQLPEEGLKFMVYLQKENIIDESGMPKERFSAEFPKEGPSILRIQQVVRGDSAAYFCASSPPGGGEQPQHFGDGTRLSIL.

The chain links TRBV30 to TRBJ2-1; the D gene could be TRBD1 or TRBD2 (5 bases each). Trimming cost V 0 bases and J 7 bases, with 13 bases left between them. The CDR3 consists of 14 residues. CDR1 and CDR2 from the germline V gene are GTSNPN and SVGIG (reference sequence). CDR3 amino acids: CAWSVAAGRNEQFF. The CDR3 nucleotides read TGTGCCTGGAGTGTGGCGGCAGGGAGAAATGAGCAGTTCTTC.

This sequence joins TRBV4-1 and TRBJ1-2; TRBD1 is a possible D gene (5 bases). Germline values: CDR1 MGHRA, CDR2 YSYEKL. This CDR3 has 12 amino acids. V was shortened by 0 bases and J by 14 bases, with 13 bases between the two germline ends. As DNA, the CDR3 is TGCGCCAGCAGCCAAGACAGTTGGGGGTGGACCTTC. Translated, it gives CASSQDSWGWTF.

Only a few counts were recorded for this clone. The V call is TRBV28, the J call TRBJ2-7, with D perhaps matching TRBD2 (6 bases). Trimming took 8 bases from V and 3 from J, leaving 20 bases between them. CDR1 is MDHEN, CDR2 SYDVKM, per germline. The CDR3 loop spans 15 amino acids. The CDR3 reads CASQPQGGEIYEQYF. The CDR3, as DNA: TGTGCCAGCCAACCCCAAGGAGGGGAAATCTACGAGCAGTACTTC. The complete variable domain, with remaining parts taken from reference TRBV28 and TRBJ2-7, reads DVKVTQSSRYLVKRTGEKVFLECVQDMDHENMFWYRQDPGLGLRLIYFSYDVKMKEKGDIPEGYSVSREKKERFSLILESASTNQTSMYLCASQPQGGEIYEQYFGPGTRLTVT.

The rearrangement joins TRBV2 to TRBJ2-5, with a tentative D call TRBD1 (6 bases). The J call may be in error: the DNA end matches TRBJ2-7 better. CDR3 length: 14 amino acids. CDR1 is SNHLY, CDR2 FYNNEI, per germline. The CDR3 nucleotides are TGTGCCAGCAGTGAAGAAGGGACAAGGCGCGAGCAGTACTTC. As protein: CASSEEGTRREQYF.

The V call is TRBV9, the J call TRBJ2-7; TRBD2 aligns across 7 bases. Germline CDR1 is SGDLS and CDR2 is YYNGEE. The CDR3 consists of 14 residues. Trimming at V came to 0 bases and at J to 2 bases, leaving 2 bases not matched to a gene. CDR3 bases: TGTGCCAGCAGCGTAGGTGGGGGGGCCTACGAGCAGTACTTC. It encodes CASSVGGGAYEQYF.

This clone has just a few counts. The chain recombines TRBV5-6 with TRBJ1-1, with D unresolved. Germline-derived CDR1 and CDR2 are SGHDT and YYEEEE. The CDR3 extends over 15 amino acids. Trimming pared 3 bases from V and 3 bases from J, leaving 15 bases between. This chain's CDR3 is CASSYHQRWDTEAFF. The CDR3, as DNA: TGTGCCAGCAGCTACCACCAGCGGTGGGACACTGAAGCTTTCTTT.

The chain links TRBV5-1 to TRBJ1-2; weak D call: TRBD1 (6 bases). The germline gives CDR1 SGHRS, CDR2 YFSETQ. Between the trimmed V and J ends, which lost 4 bases and 9 bases, there was a span of 19 bases. The CDR3 totals 14 residues. The CDR3 region is CASSPRTASSSYTF. The DNA of the CDR3 is TGCGCCAGCAGCCCTAGGACAGCCTCCTCTAGCTACACCTTC.

The chain employs TRBV13 and TRBJ2-3, with 8 bases that match TRBD2. Germline V gene lookup returns CDR1 PRHDT and CDR2 FYEKMQ (reference sequence). The CDR3 runs to 16 residues. Trimming cost V 3 bases and J 3 bases; bases outside gene matches: 8. The CDR3, as DNA: TGTGCCAGCAGCTTTTTCCAGCGGGGGTCGACAGATACGCAGTATTTT. This codes for CASSFFQRGSTDTQYF.